This paragraph reports one T cell receptor beta chain. This record comes from a study of blood T cell repertoires in COVID-19. Across the study: Some COVID-19 samples were acute and others convalescent; all came from the United States, Italy and Spain.

From germline, CDR1 is MNHEY and CDR2 SVGAGI. This CDR3 spans 13 amino acids. V was shortened by 6 bases and J by 4 bases, with 13 bases between the two germline ends. During active infection, Seattle patients enrolled and were then monitored through disease. Original processing notes: Scientists estimated how many nucleated cells there were by amplifying reference gene primers. The data were produced by immunoSEQ multiplex PCR, yet TCRdb's version contains in-frame clones alone and is incomplete. Clone size and the V and J calls come from that table; the DNA yielded D and trimming. Among roughly 500,000 clones listed, 80% to 90% were seen once.

The TCR originated in a man between 18 and 29 years old with COVID-19, enrolled during active disease. The source material was peripheral blood. J is TRBJ2-7 and V is TRBV6-5; D is undetermined. CDR3 sequence: CASSLEVGYEQYF. CDR3 DNA: TGTGCCAGCAGCCTAGAGGTCGGATACGAGCAGTACTTC.